The 30 T cell receptor beta chains reported below all come from one sample, sequenced in a study of OX40 agonist ivuxolimab in advanced cancers. TCRdb's table, derived via immunoSEQ multiplex PCR, lists solely in-frame clones and lacks some. The sample yields around 15,000 clones, 60% to 85% seen once. The sample consisted of CD4+ or CD8+ T cells sorted from blood, taken in a trial of the OX40 agonist ivuxolimab. Receptors were obtained from an adult with an advanced solid tumor such as melanoma, head and neck, liver or kidney cancer.

The rearrangement joins TRBV19 to TRBJ2-5, with TRBD2 identical over 11 bases. Germline trimming cut 0 bases from V and 3 bases from J; bases unmatched to any gene: 3. CDR3 size: 16 residues. CDR1 and CDR2 (germline): LNHDA, SQIVND (reference sequence). In nucleotides, the CDR3 is TGTGCCAGTAGTATAGATAGCGGGGGGGCCGAAGAGACCCAGTACTTC. This sequence encodes CASSIDSGGAEETQYF.

The chain joins TRBV19 to TRBJ2-1; TRBD1 matches at 7 bases. This CDR3 comprises 13 residues. V lost 5 bases, J lost 7 bases, and 5 bases stayed unmatched. Germline V gene lookup returns CDR1 LNHDA and CDR2 SQIVND (reference sequence). Here the CDR3 reads CASSGIQGNEQFF. In nucleotides, the CDR3 is TGTGCCAGTAGTGGAATACAGGGGAATGAGCAGTTCTTC.

The chain employs TRBV2 and TRBJ1-2; no firm D call. Germline assignment: CDR1 SNHLY and CDR2 FYNNEI. V was trimmed by 0 bases and J by 8 bases, leaving 4 bases between them. The CDR3 sequence is 11 residues long. The CDR3 region has the DNA TGTGCCAGCAGTGAAGCGCAGGGCTACACCTTC. Encoded protein: CASSEAQGYTF.

On this clone itself: Other DNA sequences of this sample code for an identical CDR3. This sequence joins TRBV7-6 and TRBJ1-4, with no clear D. The V gene lost 4 bases and the J gene lost 0 bases, with 9 bases spanning the gap. Germline V gene sequence: CDR1 SGHVS, CDR2 FNYEAQ. CDR3 length equals 15 residues. The CDR3 reads CASSSEGATNEKLFF. The CDR3 DNA reads as TGTGCCAGCAGCTCGGAGGGAGCAACTAATGAAAAACTGTTTTTT.

This chain uses TRBV27 with TRBJ1-5, with no clear D. CDR3 length: 13 amino acids. Trimming pared 0 bases from V and 9 bases from J, leaving 9 bases between. Germline assignment: CDR1 MNHEY and CDR2 SMNVEV (reference sequence). CDR3 residues: CASSLSSVAPQHF. CDR3 DNA sequence: TGTGCCAGCAGTTTATCTTCTGTTGCGCCCCAGCATTTT.

This sequence joins TRBV11-2 and TRBJ1-1, with D perhaps matching TRBD1 (5 bases). CDR3 length equals 11 residues. The ends were cut back, 8 bases at V and 10 bases at J, with 14 bases in the middle. CDR1 SGHAT and CDR2 FQNNGV come from the germline V gene. CDR3: CASGPGGVAFF. The CDR3 nucleotides read TGTGCCAGCGGCCCCGGGGGGGTAGCTTTCTTT.

The V gene is TRBV5-4, the J gene TRBJ1-2; D is unclear. The CDR3 length is 12 residues. Germline assignment: CDR1 SGHNT and CDR2 YYREEE (reference sequence). Trimming cost V 0 bases and J 4 bases, with 4 bases left between them. The chain's CDR3 is CASSLGPYGYTF. In DNA form, the CDR3 reads TGTGCCAGCAGCTTGGGGCCCTATGGCTACACCTTC.

The chain carries TRBV5-5 and TRBJ2-3; the D is unclear. Between the trimmed V and J ends, which lost 4 bases and 0 bases, there was a span of 15 bases. This CDR3 has 16 residues. From germline, CDR1 is SGHKS and CDR2 YYEKEE (reference sequence). CDR3 region: CASSLLPSTSTDTQYF. In DNA form, the CDR3 reads TGTGCCAGCAGCCTCTTACCCTCCACTAGCACAGATACGCAGTATTTT. Supplemented by reference TRBV5-5 and TRBJ2-3, the full variable domain reads DAGVTQSPTHLIKTRGQQVTLRCSPISGHKSVSWYQQVLGQGPQFIFQYYEKEERGRGNFPDRFSARQFPNYSSELNVNALLLGDSALYLCASSLLPSTSTDTQYFGPGTRLTVL.

This chain connects TRBV6-5 to TRBJ2-7; a possible D gene is TRBD2 (5 bases). Germline V gene sequence: CDR1 MNHEY, CDR2 SVGAGI. This CDR3 contains 14 residues. V was trimmed by 5 bases and J by 0 bases, leaving 11 bases between them. The CDR3 here is CASSDGRTSYEQYF. In nucleotides, the CDR3 is TGTGCCAGCAGTGATGGGAGAACCTCCTACGAGCAGTACTTC.

The chain employs TRBV5-5 and TRBJ1-2; TRBD1 aligns across 9 bases. V lost 4 bases, J lost 6 bases, and 10 bases stayed unmatched. In germline, CDR1 is SGHKS, CDR2 YYEKEE (reference sequence). The CDR3 is 15 residues long. The chain's CDR3 is CASSNAGTGYHGYTF. In nucleotides, the CDR3 is TGTGCCAGCAGCAACGCCGGGACAGGGTACCATGGCTACACCTTC.

The rearrangement joins TRBV11-1 to TRBJ2-7; 11 positions match TRBD2. This CDR3 contains 16 residues. The junction had 8 bases not matched to a gene; V was cut back by 1 base and J by 6 bases. The V gene's germline CDR1 is SGHAT and CDR2 FQDESV (reference sequence). The CDR3 region has the DNA TGTGCCAGCAGCTTAGGCCTAGCGGGGGGCGACTCCGAGCAGTACTTC. It encodes CASSLGLAGGDSEQYF.

The rearrangement uses TRBV6-1 and TRBJ2-4, with D perhaps matching TRBD2 (5 bases). Between the trimmed V and J ends, which lost 6 bases and 2 bases, there was a span of 14 bases. The V gene's germline CDR1 is MNHNS and CDR2 SASEGT. This CDR3 region has 15 residues. CDR3 sequence (DNA): TGTGCCAGCAGGGGTGAAGGGAGAACCAAAAACATTCAGTACTTC. Its translation: CASRGEGRTKNIQYF.

In its sample, this clone was seen a few times. The rearrangement uses TRBV9 and TRBJ1-1; tentative D call: TRBD1 (5 bases). The V gene lost 3 bases and the J gene lost 6 bases, with 12 bases spanning the gap. Germline lookup yields CDR1 SGDLS and CDR2 YYNGEE. CDR3 length: 13 amino acids. The CDR3 nucleotides are TGTGCCAGCAGCGCGACGGGAGGGGCTGAAGCTTTCTTT. Translation gives CASSATGGAEAFF.

V gene TRBV5-6 combines with J gene TRBJ2-7, with unresolved D. The CDR3 runs to 15 residues. Trimming stripped 0 bases from V and 1 base from J, with 11 bases between. Germline V gives CDR1 SGHDT, CDR2 YYEEEE. CDR3 sequence: CASSLGRTASYEQYF. The DNA for the CDR3 is TGTGCCAGCAGCTTGGGTCGGACGGCGTCCTACGAGCAGTACTTC. Based on the CDR3 plus reference TRBV5-6 and TRBJ2-7, the full variable domain is DAGVTQSPTHLIKTRGQQVTLRCSPKSGHDTVSWYQQALGQGPQFIFQYYEEEERQRGNFPDRFSGHQFPNYSSELNVNALLLGDSALYLCASSLGRTASYEQYFGPGTRLTVT.

The chain has TRBV6-5 and TRBJ1-6; maybe TRBD1 (5 bases). Germline V gene sequence: CDR1 MNHEY, CDR2 SVGAGI. The CDR3 length is 15 residues. V was cut by 0 bases and J by 9 bases, with 12 bases left in between. The CDR3: CASSYSKGYVSPLHF. The CDR3 coding sequence is TGTGCCAGCAGTTACTCGAAGGGGTACGTTTCACCCCTCCACTTT.

This clone appeared a few times. The chain has TRBV5-6 and TRBJ1-2; D possibly corresponds to TRBD1 (5 bases). Germline V gene lookup returns CDR1 SGHDT and CDR2 YYEEEE. The V end was cut by 0 bases, the J end by 0 bases, with 9 bases between. The CDR3 runs 15 residues. The CDR3 region is CASSLDRPANYGYTF. CDR3 nucleotides: TGTGCCAGCAGCTTGGACAGGCCAGCTAACTATGGCTACACCTTC.

The V call is TRBV11-3, the J call TRBJ1-1, with D perhaps matching TRBD1 (6 bases). CDR3 length equals 13 residues. Germline CDR1 SGHNT, CDR2 YENEEA. With 5 bases removed from V and 3 bases from J, the gap between germline ends came to 10 bases. CDR3 DNA sequence: TGTGCCAGCAGCCGGGACACCCACACTGAAGCTTTCTTT. Encoded protein: CASSRDTHTEAFF.

The chain combines TRBV6-5 with TRBJ2-1, with D possibly being TRBD1 (6 bases). The CDR3 loop spans 16 amino acids. Trimming stripped 2 bases from V and 9 bases from J, with 20 bases between. Germline assignment: CDR1 MNHEY and CDR2 SVGAGI. In nucleotides, the CDR3 is TGTGCCAGCAGTTACGAAACACAGGGTCGGGGTGGTGAGCAGTTCTTC. It codes for CASSYETQGRGGEQFF.

The chain uses TRBV4-2 and TRBJ2-1, with D uncertain. Between the trimmed V and J ends, which lost 1 base and 0 bases, there was a span of 16 bases. CDR3 length: 18 residues. Germline V gene sequence: CDR1 LGHNA, CDR2 YNFKEQ. The CDR3 sequence: CASSQATGDLRSYNEQFF. The CDR3 coding sequence is TGTGCCAGCAGCCAAGCCACCGGCGACCTGCGCTCCTACAATGAGCAGTTCTTC.

The V and J genes are TRBV2 and TRBJ2-3; possibly TRBD2 for D (5 bases). Germline V gives CDR1 SNHLY, CDR2 FYNNEI. V lost 4 bases and J lost 3, with 5 bases in between. There are 12 residues in the CDR3. The CDR3 spells CASSGRTDTQYF. CDR3 DNA: TGTGCCAGCAGTGGGAGGACAGATACGCAGTATTTT.

This chain connects TRBV5-8 to TRBJ2-1; 10 nucleotides match TRBD2. Trimming removed 4 bases from V and 5 bases from J; junction bases left unmatched: 6. This CDR3 has 15 residues. In germline, CDR1 is SGHTS, CDR2 YDEGEE. The CDR3 sequence is CASSPGLAFHNEQFF. CDR3 bases: TGTGCCAGCAGCCCGGGACTAGCGTTCCACAATGAGCAGTTCTTC. The variable domain in full, with the rest retrieved from reference TRBV5-8 and TRBJ2-1, is EAGVTQSPTHLIKTRGQQATLRCSPISGHTSVYWYQQALGLGLQFLLWYDEGEERNRGNFPPRFSGRQFPNYSSELNVNALELEDSALYLCASSPGLAFHNEQFFGPGTRLTVL.

The rearrangement joins TRBV13 to TRBJ2-7; tentatively, D is TRBD1 or TRBD2 (5 bases each). The CDR3 covers 12 residues. Germline V CDR1 and CDR2: PRHDT, FYEKMQ (reference sequence). Deletions cut 8 bases from V and 0 bases from J, with 8 bases between. The CDR3, as DNA: TGTGCCAGCGGGGGAAACTCCTACGAGCAGTACTTC. This gives the protein CASGGNSYEQYF.

The rearrangement links TRBV19 to TRBJ2-3; tentatively, D is TRBD1 (6 bases). The germline CDR1 and CDR2 sequences are LNHDA and SQIVND (reference sequence). V was cut by 5 bases and J by 1 base, with 7 bases left in between. This CDR3 spans 13 amino acids. This CDR3 reads CASSEGGTDTQYF. In nucleotides, the CDR3 is TGTGCCAGTAGTGAGGGGGGCACAGATACGCAGTATTTT.

This clone was observed a single time. V gene TRBV19 combines with J gene TRBJ1-6; TRBD1 matches at 9 bases. J gave up 8 bases and V 3 bases, and 5 bases lay outside the gene matches. This CDR3 has 15 amino acids. CDR1 and CDR2 (germline): LNHDA, SQIVND (reference sequence). The CDR3 is CASSMGQGSYSPLHF. CDR3 DNA sequence: TGTGCCAGTAGTATGGGACAGGGATCTTATTCACCCCTCCACTTT.

V usage is TRBV27 and J usage is TRBJ2-2; 8 nucleotides match TRBD1. CDR1 MNHEY and CDR2 SMNVEV come from the germline V gene (reference sequence). This CDR3 has 15 residues. J lost 4 bases, V lost 7 bases, and 8 bases had no gene match. The CDR3 DNA sequence: TGTGCCAGCACGTGGGGGACAGGAACCACCGGGGAGCTGTTTTTT. Protein sequence: CASTWGTGTTGELFF.

The chain has TRBV6-5 and TRBJ2-6; weak D call: TRBD2 (5 bases). This CDR3 spans 15 amino acids. Trimming left V 2 bases short and J 2 bases short, with 7 bases between. Germline CDR1 reads MNHEY; CDR2 reads SVGAGI. The chain's CDR3 is CASSYEGTGANVLTF. CDR3 sequence (DNA): TGTGCCAGCAGTTACGAGGGAACTGGGGCCAACGTCCTGACTTTC.

Within the sample, this clone is medium-sized (0.01 to 0.1%). The chain combines TRBV4-1 with TRBJ1-2; D unclear. Deletions cut 1 base from V and 2 bases from J, with 11 bases between. CDR3 length equals 15 residues. Germline V gene lookup returns CDR1 MGHRA and CDR2 YSYEKL. This CDR3 is CASSQVAETNYGYTF. CDR3 nucleotides: TGCGCCAGCAGCCAAGTGGCCGAGACAAACTATGGCTACACCTTC.

The chain is built from TRBV7-6 and TRBJ2-3; D might be TRBD1 or TRBD2, each matching 5 bases. V lost 3 bases and J 3 bases, leaving 10 bases between the germline ends. This CDR3 has 14 amino acids. Germline V gives CDR1 SGHVS, CDR2 FNYEAQ. The CDR3 region is CASSLRGGTDTQYF. CDR3 nucleotide sequence: TGTGCCAGCAGCTTGAGGGGTGGGACAGATACGCAGTATTTT. Complete variable domain (other parts from reference TRBV7-6 and TRBJ2-3): GAGVSQSPRYKVTKRGQDVALRCDPISGHVSLYWYRQALGQGPEFLTYFNYEAQQDKSGLPNDRFSAERPEGSISTLTIQRTEQRDSAMYRCASSLRGGTDTQYFGPGTRLTVL.

This rearrangement joins TRBV19 to TRBJ1-2; 11 positions match TRBD1. V shed 5 bases and J 3 bases; nucleotides not matched to a gene: 5. Germline CDR1 LNHDA, CDR2 SQIVND (reference sequence). The CDR3 loop spans 15 amino acids. The CDR3 coding sequence is TGTGCCAGTAGTCCCGGACAGGGGGCCCACTATGGCTACACCTTC. The encoded protein is CASSPGQGAHYGYTF.

The gene calls are TRBV27 and TRBJ1-4, with D uncertain. V lost 6 bases and J lost 8, with 19 bases in between. Germline CDR1 and CDR2: MNHEY and SMNVEV (reference sequence). The CDR3 spans 15 residues. CDR3 in DNA: TGTGCCAGCAGCCCAACACGTGGGCGGGGAGAAAAACTGTTTTTT. Amino acid sequence: CASSPTRGRGEKLFF.